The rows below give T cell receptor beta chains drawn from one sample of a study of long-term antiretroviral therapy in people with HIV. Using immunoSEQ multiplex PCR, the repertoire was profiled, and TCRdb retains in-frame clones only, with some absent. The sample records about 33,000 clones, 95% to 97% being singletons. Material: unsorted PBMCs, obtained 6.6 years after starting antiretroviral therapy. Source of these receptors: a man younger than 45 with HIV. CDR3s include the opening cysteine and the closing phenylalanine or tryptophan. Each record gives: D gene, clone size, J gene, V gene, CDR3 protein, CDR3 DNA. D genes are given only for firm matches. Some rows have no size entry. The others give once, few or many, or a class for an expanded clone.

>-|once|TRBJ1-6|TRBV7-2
CASSLGRGQYNSPLHF
TGTGCCAGCAGCTTGGGAAGGGGCCAGTATAATTCACCCCTCCACTTT
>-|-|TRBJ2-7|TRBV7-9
CASIKLNGGNEQYF
TGTGCCAGCATCAAGCTAAATGGGGGGAACGAGCAGTACTTC
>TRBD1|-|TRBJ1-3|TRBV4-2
CASSQEGLAGGRLSSGNTIYF
TGTGCCAGCAGCCAAGAAGGGTTAGCAGGGGGCCGCCTGAGCTCTGGAAACACCATATATTTT
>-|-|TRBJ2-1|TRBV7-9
CASSLVGGRYNEQFF
TGTGCCAGCAGCTTGGTAGGGGGGCGATACAATGAGCAGTTCTTC
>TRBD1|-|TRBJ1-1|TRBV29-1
CSVGLLTGLNTEAFF
TGCAGCGTTGGTCTCCTGACAGGGTTGAACACTGAAGCTTTCTTT
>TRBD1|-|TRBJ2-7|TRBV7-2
CASSLGGQGEYF
TGTGCCAGCAGCTTAGGGGGACAGGGAGAGTACTTC
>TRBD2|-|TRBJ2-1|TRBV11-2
CASSLAGGRNEQFF
TGTGCCAGCAGCTTAGCGGGGGGTAGGAATGAGCAGTTCTTC
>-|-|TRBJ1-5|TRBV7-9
CASSPSGGMEPQHF
TGTGCCAGCAGTCCCTCGGGAGGGATGGAGCCCCAGCATTTT
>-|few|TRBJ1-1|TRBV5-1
CASSSNIFMNTEAFF
TGCGCCAGCAGCTCCAATATATTCATGAACACTGAAGCTTTCTTT
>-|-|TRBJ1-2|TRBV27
CASSLLQGYGYTF
TGTGCCAGCAGTCTACTTCAGGGATATGGCTACACCTTC
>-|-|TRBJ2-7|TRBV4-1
CASSQDQGGEDLTYEQYF
TGCGCCAGCAGCCAAGACCAGGGCGGGGAGGACCTAACCTACGAGCAGTACTTC
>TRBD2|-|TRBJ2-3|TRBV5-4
CASSLGLAEHTDTQYF
TGTGCCAGCAGCTTGGGACTAGCGGAACACACAGATACGCAGTATTTT
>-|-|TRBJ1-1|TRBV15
CATSGGSTEAFF
TGTGCCACCAGCGGAGGGTCCACTGAAGCTTTCTTT
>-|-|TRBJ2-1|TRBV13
CASSSSPDGWRGPSYNEQFF
TGTGCCAGCAGCTCGAGCCCCGACGGGTGGCGGGGGCCCAGCTACAATGAGCAGTTCTTC
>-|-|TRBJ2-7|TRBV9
CASSVDHRASYEQYF
TGTGCCAGCAGCGTGGACCACAGGGCATCCTACGAGCAGTACTTC
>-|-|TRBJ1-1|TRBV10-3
CAVGGGDTEAFF
TGTGCCGTCGGTGGGGGAGACACTGAAGCTTTCTTT
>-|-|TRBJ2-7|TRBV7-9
CASSFAYEQYF
TGTGCCAGCAGCTTCGCCTACGAGCAGTACTTC
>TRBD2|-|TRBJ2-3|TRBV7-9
CASSLIRTSGLRDTQYF
TGTGCCAGCAGCTTGATTAGGACTAGCGGTTTGAGAGATACGCAGTATTTT
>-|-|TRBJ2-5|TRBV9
CASSGVQDQETQYF
TGTGCCAGCAGCGGGGTACAGGATCAAGAGACCCAGTACTTC
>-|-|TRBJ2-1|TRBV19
CASSPVRPFNNEQFF
TGTGCCAGTAGCCCCGTGAGGCCATTCAACAATGAGCAGTTCTTC
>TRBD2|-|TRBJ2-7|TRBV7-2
CASSLALSVAGAYEQYF
TGTGCCAGCAGCTTAGCCCTAAGTGTAGCGGGAGCTTACGAGCAGTACTTC
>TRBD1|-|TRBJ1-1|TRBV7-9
CASSFRGRSYGAEAFF
TGTGCCAGCAGCTTCAGGGGGCGAAGCTATGGCGCTGAAGCTTTCTTT
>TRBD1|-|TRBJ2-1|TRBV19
CASTQGGYEQFF
TGTGCCAGTACCCAAGGGGGCTATGAGCAGTTCTTC
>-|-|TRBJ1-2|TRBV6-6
CASSLDRPGDYGYTF
TGTGCCAGCAGCTTGGACCGACCAGGGGACTATGGCTACACCTTC
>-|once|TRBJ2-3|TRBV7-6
CASSLLSAATDTQYF
TGTGCCAGCAGCTTACTCTCAGCGGCCACAGATACGCAGTATTTT
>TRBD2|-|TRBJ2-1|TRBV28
CASNPDVGGLRQFF
TGTGCCAGCAACCCGGACGTCGGGGGGTTAAGGCAGTTCTTC
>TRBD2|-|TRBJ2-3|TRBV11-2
CASSLGLVADTQYF
TGTGCCAGCAGCCTCGGACTAGTGGCAGATACGCAGTATTTT
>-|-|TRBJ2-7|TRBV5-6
CASSFLTGSYEQYF
TGTGCCAGCAGCTTTTTGACAGGAAGCTACGAGCAGTACTTC
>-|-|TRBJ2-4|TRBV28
CASSSVQNIQYF
TGTGCCAGCAGTTCGGTTCAAAACATTCAGTACTTC
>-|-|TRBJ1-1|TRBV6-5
CASSYVQGRGEAFF
TGTGCCAGCAGTTACGTTCAGGGAAGAGGCGAAGCTTTCTTT